The 20 T cell receptor beta chains reported below all come from one sample, sequenced in a study of read filtering for tumor transcriptome and immune sequencing. From approximately 430 ng of RNA, a library with molecular barcoded alpha/delta and beta/gamma adaptors was made. A single record per CDR3 protein comes from TCRdb applying MiXCR to the reads. The table has 130,000 or so distinct CDR3 sequences, roughly 13% seen once; the top ten hold 6.5% to 9%. The sample consisted of a population of CD138-negative cells sorted from bone marrow. The origin of the receptors is a donor aged 40 or older with multiple myeloma.

The sample holds many counts of this clonotype. This chain joins TRBV7-3 and TRBJ1-1, with 12 bases identical to TRBD1. Germline V gene sequence: CDR1 SGHTA, CDR2 FQGTGA. This CDR3 contains 17 residues. Unmatched junction bases numbered 15, after V lost 10 bases and J lost 3 bases. CDR3 protein: CATVIRGQGARYTEAFF. CDR3 DNA: TGTGCCACCGTCATAAGGGGACAGGGGGCGCGATACACTGAAGCTTTCTTT.

This clonotype was detected many times. The CDR3 reads CATSRVEGSKNIQYF. The DNA of the CDR3 is TGTGCCACCAGCAGAGTGGAGGGCTCCAAAAACATTCAGTACTTC. The chain has TRBV15 and TRBJ2-4, with a tentative D call TRBD2 (6 bases). This CDR3 has 15 amino acids. Germline values: CDR1 LNHNV, CDR2 YYDKDF (reference sequence). Trimming shortened V by 1 base and J by 2 bases, and 9 bases separated the two germline ends.

As to this clonotype: A far larger clone lies a single base away; this is likely a read error. The chain combines TRBV11-2 with TRBJ2-2; either TRBD1 or TRBD2 may supply D (5 bases each). Germline V gene sequence: CDR1 SGHAT, CDR2 FQNNGV. This CDR3 spans 16 amino acids. The CDR3 loop is CASSLRQKSNTGELLF. CDR3 sequence (DNA): TGTGCCAGCAGCCTAAGACAGAAATCTAACACCGGGGAGCTGCTTTTT.

This clonotype has a count of ten or more. This chain uses TRBV10-3 with TRBJ2-5; 8 nucleotides match TRBD2. The junction had 8 bases not matched to a gene; V was cut back by 6 bases and J by 2 bases. The CDR3 sequence is 15 residues long. CDR1 and CDR2 from the germline V gene are ENHRY and SYGVKD. In DNA form, the CDR3 reads TGTGCCATCAGCCGTAGCGGGATAACTCAAGAGACCCAGTACTTC. Encoded protein: CAISRSGITQETQYF.

Turning to this clonotype: An end of the junction does not agree with germline; a read error may underlie this. The CDR3 loop is CARSQHPTSGRWTDTQYF. CDR3 bases: TGTGCCAGGAGCCAACATCCTACTAGCGGGAGATGGACGGATACGCAGTATTTT. V is TRBV14 and J is TRBJ2-3; 11 bases fit TRBD2. This CDR3 has 18 residues. Per the germline V gene, CDR1 is SGHDN and CDR2 is FVKESK.

In its sample, this clonotype was seen many times. V and J are TRBV4-3 and TRBJ2-1; no firm D call. CDR3 length equals 14 residues. Trimming removed 6 bases at V and 0 bases at J, with 9 bases between. Germline V gene sequence: CDR1 LGHNA, CDR2 YSLEER. The CDR3 DNA reads as TGCGCCAGCAGATTGGGAATCTCCTACAATGAGCAGTTCTTC. Translated, it gives CASRLGISYNEQFF.

This clonotype was counted many times. The V gene is TRBV7-2, the J gene TRBJ2-1; D is unclear. The CDR3 length is 14 residues. CDR1 SGHTA and CDR2 FQGNSA come from the germline V gene. V shed 2 bases and J shed 3 bases, with 8 bases lying between them. This CDR3 is CASSLYTLYNEQFF. The CDR3 region has the DNA TGTGCCAGCAGCTTATACACTCTCTACAATGAGCAGTTCTTC.

This clonotype was observed a few times. This chain connects TRBV6-5 to TRBJ2-3; TRBD2 matches at 11 bases. Germline V gene lookup returns CDR1 MNHEY and CDR2 SVGAGI. The CDR3 length is 17 residues. J gave up 5 bases and V 0 bases, and 7 bases lay outside the gene matches. CDR3 amino acids: CASSYSGTSGLGDTQYF. CDR3 coding DNA: TGTGCCAGCAGTTACTCCGGGACTAGCGGCTTAGGAGATACGCAGTATTTT.

This clonotype has at least ten counts. V and J are TRBV3-1 and TRBJ2-7; possibly TRBD2 for D (5 bases). The CDR3 is 13 amino acids. With 4 bases removed from V and 4 bases from J, the gap between germline ends came to 11 bases. Germline assignment: CDR1 LGHDT and CDR2 YNNKEL (reference sequence). The CDR3: CASSPEGRYEQYF. CDR3 DNA: TGTGCCAGCAGCCCCGAGGGCCGGTACGAGCAGTACTTC.

This clonotype was observed many times. DNA for the CDR3: TGTGCCAGCAGACCCGACAGTTCTGCTGAGCAGTTCTTC. Translating it yields CASRPDSSAEQFF. The chain links TRBV7-9 to TRBJ2-1; D is perhaps TRBD1 (5 bases). Germline V lookup: CDR1 SEHNR, CDR2 FQNEAQ (reference sequence). Trimming pared 6 bases from V and 9 bases from J, leaving 15 bases between. This CDR3 contains 13 residues.

This sequence joins TRBV18 and TRBJ2-5; D gene unclear. Trimming shortened V by 2 bases and J by 5 bases, and 6 bases separated the two germline ends. Germline-derived CDR1 and CDR2 are KGHSH and LQKENI. CDR3 length: 12 amino acids. CDR3 coding DNA: TGTGCCAGCTCACCAGTGGGGGAGACCCAGTACTTC. Its protein is CASSPVGETQYF.

This clonotype was observed many times. The rearrangement links TRBV3-1 to TRBJ2-1; D gene ambiguous. The germline V gene has CDR1 LGHDT and CDR2 YNNKEL (reference sequence). The length of the CDR3 is 15 residues. Trimming removed 4 bases from V and 8 bases from J, with 18 bases in between. The CDR3 reads CASSPTFRIMDEQFF. CDR3 sequence (DNA): TGTGCCAGCAGCCCGACCTTTAGGATTATGGATGAGCAGTTCTTC.

In its sample, this clonotype was seen many times. The CDR3 is CASNSQGALLSGELFF. The CDR3 bases are TGTGCCAGCAATAGCCAGGGGGCGCTCCTTTCCGGGGAGCTGTTTTTT. The chain is built from TRBV2 and TRBJ2-2; 8 nucleotides line up with TRBD1. Per the germline V gene, CDR1 is SNHLY and CDR2 is FYNNEI. With V trimmed by 7 bases and J by 6 bases, 13 bases remained unmatched. The CDR3 consists of 16 residues.

This clonotype was seen only a few times. The chain links TRBV6-6 to TRBJ2-2; 14 bases match TRBD2. CDR1 and CDR2 from the germline V gene are MNHNY and SVGAGI (reference sequence). CDR3 length: 16 residues. Trimming took 6 bases from V and 5 from J; bases not matched to a gene: 5. Here the CDR3 reads CASRTGLAGVTGELFF. The DNA of the CDR3 is TGTGCCAGCAGGACGGGACTAGCGGGAGTTACCGGGGAGCTGTTTTTT.

This clonotype was observed many times. The V gene is TRBV4-3, the J gene TRBJ2-2, with 7 bases lining up with TRBD2. This CDR3 is built from 16 residues. V was clipped by 0 bases and J by 2 bases; unmatched bases: 3. Per germline, CDR1 LGHNA and CDR2 YSLEER. The CDR3 loop is CASSQEPSGNTGELFF. In nucleotides, the CDR3 is TGCGCCAGCAGCCAAGAACCTAGCGGAAACACCGGGGAGCTGTTTTTT.

This chain joins TRBV7-8 and TRBJ1-5, with a tentative D call TRBD1 (6 bases). Germline V gene data show CDR1 as SGHVS and CDR2 as FQNEAQ. This CDR3 is built from 19 residues. Between the trimmed V and J ends, which lost 1 base and 0 bases, there was a span of 19 bases. The CDR3 is CASSLGGAVREYSNQPQHF. The CDR3, as DNA: TGTGCCAGCAGCTTAGGGGGGGCAGTAAGGGAATATAGCAATCAGCCCCAGCATTTT.

This clonotype has at least ten counts. The chain joins TRBV7-8 to TRBJ2-2, with 8 bases identical to TRBD1. The CDR3 is 15 residues long. Per germline, CDR1 SGHVS and CDR2 FQNEAQ. Trimming removed 5 bases from V and 5 bases from J; junction bases left unmatched: 7. DNA of the CDR3: TGTGCCAGCAGCGGTCGGACAGGGCCAACCGGGGAGCTGTTTTTT. Protein: CASSGRTGPTGELFF.

This clonotype was counted many times. The J gene is TRBJ1-1, the V gene TRBV7-8; maybe TRBD1 (5 bases). Deletions cut 1 base from V and 2 bases from J, with 14 bases between. Germline V gene lookup returns CDR1 SGHVS and CDR2 FQNEAQ. This CDR3 has 16 residues. In DNA form, the CDR3 reads TGTGCCAGCAGCTTAGAACCGGGACGCCGTAACACTGAAGCTTTCTTT. It specifies CASSLEPGRRNTEAFF.

Only one count was recorded for this clonotype. A much larger clonotype is one base distant, so this may be a read error. The V call is TRBV7-2, the J call TRBJ1-2, with D unresolved. This CDR3 is 17 amino acids long. Germline V CDR1 and CDR2: SGHTA, FQGNSA. The CDR3 DNA reads TGTGCCGGCAGCTTAGCGCCGTCCAGCCGATCCACCTATGGCTACACCTTC. It is translated as CAGSLAPSSRSTYGYTF.

This clonotype was detected many times. Written as DNA, the CDR3 is TGTGCCAGCTCACCAAATCTGAGACAGGGGAGCGCTGAAGCTTTCTTT. It encodes CASSPNLRQGSAEAFF. The chain carries TRBV18 and TRBJ1-1, with 8 bases fitting TRBD1. The CDR3 is 16 amino acids. Trimming took 2 bases from V and 6 from J; bases not matched to a gene: 11. In germline, CDR1 is KGHSH, CDR2 LQKENI.